This TCR beta chain was retrieved from a study of T cell responses to AZD1222 COVID-19 vaccine. This CDR3 has 13 amino acids. Germline CDR1 and CDR2: SQVTM and ANQGSEA. The trim removed 5 bases at V and 1 base at J, leaving 2 bases unmatched. The assay was immunoSEQ multiplex PCR, and TCRdb's table has in-frame clones only and misses some. The sample lists approximately 180,000 clones, 70% to 90% occurring once. This clonotype was sampled from an adult in good health. The chain carries TRBV29-1 and TRBJ1-2; the match to TRBD1 covers 9 bases. This specimen was peripheral blood, taken on day 0 of AZD1222 vaccination. The CDR3 reads CSVLTGGNYGYTF. In DNA, the CDR3 is TGCAGCGTTTTGACAGGGGGTAACTATGGCTACACCTTC.